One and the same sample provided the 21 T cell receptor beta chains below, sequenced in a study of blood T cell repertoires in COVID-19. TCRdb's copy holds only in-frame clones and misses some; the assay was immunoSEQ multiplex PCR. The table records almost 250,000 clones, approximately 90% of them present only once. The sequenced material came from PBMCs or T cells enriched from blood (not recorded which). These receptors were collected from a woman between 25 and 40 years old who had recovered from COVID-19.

The CDR3 region is CSPRVGTNEQFF. The CDR3 region has the DNA TGCAGCCCTAGAGTAGGTACAAATGAGCAGTTCTTC. V is TRBV29-1 and J is TRBJ2-1; D not resolved. The germline gives CDR1 SQVTM, CDR2 ANQGSEA. The CDR3 totals 12 residues. The V end was cut by 8 bases, the J end by 7 bases, with 15 bases between.

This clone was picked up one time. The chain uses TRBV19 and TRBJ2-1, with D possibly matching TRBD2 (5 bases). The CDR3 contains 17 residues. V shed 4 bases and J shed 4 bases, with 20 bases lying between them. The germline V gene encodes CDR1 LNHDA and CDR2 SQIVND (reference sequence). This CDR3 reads CASSTEPRGPPYNEQFF. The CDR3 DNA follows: TGTGCCAGTAGTACCGAACCGAGAGGGCCCCCTTACAATGAGCAGTTCTTC.

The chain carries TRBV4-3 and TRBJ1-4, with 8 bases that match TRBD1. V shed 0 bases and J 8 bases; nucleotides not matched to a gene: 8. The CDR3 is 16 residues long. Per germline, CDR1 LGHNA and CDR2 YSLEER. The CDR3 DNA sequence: TGCGCCAGCAGCCAAGACTGGACAGGGTTCGGCGAAAAACTGTTTTTT. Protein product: CASSQDWTGFGEKLFF.

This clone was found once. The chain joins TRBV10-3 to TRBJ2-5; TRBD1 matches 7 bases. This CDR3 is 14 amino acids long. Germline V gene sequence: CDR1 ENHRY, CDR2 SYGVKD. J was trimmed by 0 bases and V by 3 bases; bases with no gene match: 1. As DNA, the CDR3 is TGTGCCATCAGTGACAGGGGGTACCAAGAGACCCAGTACTTC. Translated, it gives CAISDRGYQETQYF.

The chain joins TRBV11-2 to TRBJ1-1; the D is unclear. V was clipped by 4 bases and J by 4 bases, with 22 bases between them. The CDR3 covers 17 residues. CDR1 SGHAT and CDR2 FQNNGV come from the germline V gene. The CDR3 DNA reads TGTGCCAGCAGCTCCACCGGGGTCCCCGGCATTGGCACTGAAGCTTTCTTT. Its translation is CASSSTGVPGIGTEAFF.

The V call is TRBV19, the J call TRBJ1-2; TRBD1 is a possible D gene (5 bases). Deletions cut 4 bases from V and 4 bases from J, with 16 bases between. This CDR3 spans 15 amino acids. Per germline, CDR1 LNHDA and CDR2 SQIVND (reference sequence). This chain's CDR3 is CASSTTGTGGYGYTF. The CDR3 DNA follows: TGTGCCAGTAGTACAACCGGGACGGGGGGCTATGGCTACACCTTC.

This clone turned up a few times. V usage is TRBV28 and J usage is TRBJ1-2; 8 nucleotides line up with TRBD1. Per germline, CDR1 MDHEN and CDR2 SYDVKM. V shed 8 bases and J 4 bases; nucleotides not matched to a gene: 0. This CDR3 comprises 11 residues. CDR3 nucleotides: TGTGCCAGCGACAGGGGCTATGGCTACACCTTC. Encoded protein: CASDRGYGYTF.

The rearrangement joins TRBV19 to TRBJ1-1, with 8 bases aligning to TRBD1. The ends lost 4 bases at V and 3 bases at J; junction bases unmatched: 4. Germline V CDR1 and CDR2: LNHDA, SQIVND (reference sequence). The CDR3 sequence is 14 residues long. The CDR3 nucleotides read TGTGCCAGTAGTACTCAGGGGGCACACACTGAAGCTTTCTTT. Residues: CASSTQGAHTEAFF.

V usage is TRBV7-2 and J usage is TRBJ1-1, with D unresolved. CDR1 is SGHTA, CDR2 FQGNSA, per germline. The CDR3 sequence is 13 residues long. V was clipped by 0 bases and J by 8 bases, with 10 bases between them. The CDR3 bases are TGTGCCAGCAGCTTAGCAAGAGAGGGAGAAGCTTTCTTT. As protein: CASSLAREGEAFF.

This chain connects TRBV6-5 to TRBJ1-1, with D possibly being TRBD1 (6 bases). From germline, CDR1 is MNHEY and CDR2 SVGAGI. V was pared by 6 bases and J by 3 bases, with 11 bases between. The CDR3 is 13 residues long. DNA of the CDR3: TGTGCCAGCAGACCTGGACAGTACACTGAAGCTTTCTTT. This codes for CASRPGQYTEAFF.

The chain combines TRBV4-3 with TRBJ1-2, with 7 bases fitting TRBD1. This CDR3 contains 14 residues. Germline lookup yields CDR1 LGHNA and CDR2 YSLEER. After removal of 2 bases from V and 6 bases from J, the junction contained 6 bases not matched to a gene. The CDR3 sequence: CASSQSQGGHGYTF. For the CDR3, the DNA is TGCGCCAGCAGCCAATCCCAGGGGGGCCATGGCTACACCTTC.

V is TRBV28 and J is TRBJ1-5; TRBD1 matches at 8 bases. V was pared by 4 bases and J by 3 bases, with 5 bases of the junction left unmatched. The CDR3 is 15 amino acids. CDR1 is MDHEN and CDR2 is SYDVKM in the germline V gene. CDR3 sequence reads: CASSSAGGINQPQHF. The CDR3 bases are TGTGCCAGCAGTTCTGCAGGGGGCATCAATCAGCCCCAGCATTTT.

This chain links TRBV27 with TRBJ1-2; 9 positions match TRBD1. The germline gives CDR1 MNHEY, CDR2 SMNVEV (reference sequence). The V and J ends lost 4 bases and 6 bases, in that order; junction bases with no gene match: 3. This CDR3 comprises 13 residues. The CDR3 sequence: CASSSTGGHGYTF. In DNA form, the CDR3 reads TGTGCCAGCAGTTCGACAGGGGGGCATGGCTACACCTTC.

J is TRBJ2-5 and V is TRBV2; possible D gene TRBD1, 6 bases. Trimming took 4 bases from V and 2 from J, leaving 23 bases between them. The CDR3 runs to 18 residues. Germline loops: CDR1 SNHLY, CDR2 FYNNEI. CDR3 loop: CASSGSTGEDWSQETQYF. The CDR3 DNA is TGTGCCAGCAGTGGATCGACAGGAGAGGACTGGTCACAAGAGACCCAGTACTTC.

The CDR3: CASSGLASSYEQYF. The CDR3 nucleotides read TGCGCCAGCAGCGGACTAGCGAGCTCCTACGAGCAGTACTTC. V and J are TRBV5-1 and TRBJ2-7; TRBD2 aligns across 9 bases. The ends lost 4 bases at V and 0 bases at J; junction bases unmatched: 2. CDR1 and CDR2 from the germline V gene are SGHRS and YFSETQ. The CDR3 sequence is 14 residues long.

Written as DNA, the CDR3 is TGTGCCAGCAGGTTCACAGGGCTTCGTCAGCCCCAGCATTTT. This gives the protein CASRFTGLRQPQHF. This chain uses TRBV28 with TRBJ1-5; D is possibly TRBD1 (6 bases). Trimming took off 6 bases at V and 6 bases at J, with 15 bases between the two ends. Germline-derived CDR1 and CDR2 are MDHEN and SYDVKM. The CDR3 totals 14 residues.

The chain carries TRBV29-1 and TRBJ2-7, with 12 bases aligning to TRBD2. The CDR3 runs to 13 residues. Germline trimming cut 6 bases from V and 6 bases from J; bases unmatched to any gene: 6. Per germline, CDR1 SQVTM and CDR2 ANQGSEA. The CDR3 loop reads CSVSTSGSSEQYF. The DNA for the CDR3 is TGCAGCGTCTCGACTAGCGGGAGCTCCGAGCAGTACTTC.

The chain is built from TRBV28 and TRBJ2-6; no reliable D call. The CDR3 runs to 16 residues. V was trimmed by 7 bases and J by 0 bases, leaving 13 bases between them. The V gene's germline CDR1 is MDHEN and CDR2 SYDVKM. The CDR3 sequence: CASTERLFSGANVLTF. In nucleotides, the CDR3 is TGTGCCAGCACCGAGAGACTGTTCTCTGGGGCCAACGTCCTGACTTTC.

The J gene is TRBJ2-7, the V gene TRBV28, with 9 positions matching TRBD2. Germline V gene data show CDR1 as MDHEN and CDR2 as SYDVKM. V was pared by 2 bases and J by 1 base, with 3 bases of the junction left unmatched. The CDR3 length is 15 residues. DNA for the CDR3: TGTGCCAGCAGTTTACTCCTAGCGGGGTCCTACGAGCAGTACTTC. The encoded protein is CASSLLLAGSYEQYF.

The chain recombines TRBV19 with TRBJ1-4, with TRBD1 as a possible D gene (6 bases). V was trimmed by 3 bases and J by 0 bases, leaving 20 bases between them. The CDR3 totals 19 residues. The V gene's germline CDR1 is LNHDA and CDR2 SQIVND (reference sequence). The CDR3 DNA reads TGTGCCAGTAGTATCAACTCTCCGGGACACCTGGCAACTAATGAAAAACTGTTTTTT. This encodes CASSINSPGHLATNEKLFF. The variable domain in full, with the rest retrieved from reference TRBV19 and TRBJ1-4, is DGGITQSPKYLFRKEGQNVTLSCEQNLNHDAMYWYRQDPGQGLRLIYYSQIVNDFQKGDIAEGYSVSREKKESFPLTVTSAQKNPTAFYLCASSINSPGHLATNEKLFFGSGTQLSVL.

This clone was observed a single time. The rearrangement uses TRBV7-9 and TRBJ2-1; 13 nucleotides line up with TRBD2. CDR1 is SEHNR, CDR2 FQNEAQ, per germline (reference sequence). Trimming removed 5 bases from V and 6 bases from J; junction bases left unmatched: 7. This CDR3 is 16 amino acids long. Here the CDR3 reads CASSSPGTSGTNEQFF. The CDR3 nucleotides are TGTGCCAGCAGCAGTCCCGGGACTAGCGGGACCAATGAGCAGTTCTTC. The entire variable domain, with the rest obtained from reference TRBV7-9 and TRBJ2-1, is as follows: DTGVSQNPRHKITKRGQNVTFRCDPISEHNRLYWYRQTLGQGPEFLTYFQNEAQLEKSRLLSDRFSAERPKGSFSTLEIQRTEQGDSAMYLCASSSPGTSGTNEQFFGPGTRLTVL.